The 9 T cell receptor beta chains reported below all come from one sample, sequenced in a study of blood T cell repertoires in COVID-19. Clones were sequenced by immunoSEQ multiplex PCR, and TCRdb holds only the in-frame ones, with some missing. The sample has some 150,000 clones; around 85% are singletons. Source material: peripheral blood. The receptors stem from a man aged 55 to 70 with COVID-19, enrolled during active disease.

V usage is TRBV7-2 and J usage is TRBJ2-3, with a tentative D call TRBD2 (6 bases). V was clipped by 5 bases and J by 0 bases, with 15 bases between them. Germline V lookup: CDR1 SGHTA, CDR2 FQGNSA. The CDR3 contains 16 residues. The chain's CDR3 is CASSPSLAQSTDTQYF. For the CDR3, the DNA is TGTGCCAGCAGCCCATCTCTAGCGCAAAGCACAGATACGCAGTATTTT.

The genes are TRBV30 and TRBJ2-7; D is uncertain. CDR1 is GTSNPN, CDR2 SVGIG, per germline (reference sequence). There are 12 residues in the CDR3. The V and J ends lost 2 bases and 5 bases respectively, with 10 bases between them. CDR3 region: CAWSLQSHEQYF. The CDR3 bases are TGTGCCTGGAGTCTTCAAAGCCACGAGCAGTACTTC.

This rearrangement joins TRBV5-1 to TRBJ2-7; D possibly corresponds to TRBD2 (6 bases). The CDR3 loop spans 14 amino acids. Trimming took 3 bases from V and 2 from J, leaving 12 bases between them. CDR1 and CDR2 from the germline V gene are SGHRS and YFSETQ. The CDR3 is CASSSSGGPYEQYF. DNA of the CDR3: TGCGCCAGCAGCTCGTCCGGGGGTCCCTACGAGCAGTACTTC.

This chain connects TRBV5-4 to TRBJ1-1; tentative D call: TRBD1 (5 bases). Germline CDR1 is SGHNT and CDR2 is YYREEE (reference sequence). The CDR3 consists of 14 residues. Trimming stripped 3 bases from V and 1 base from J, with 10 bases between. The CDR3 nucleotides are TGTGCCAGCAGCTATGGTGGGGCGAACACTGAAGCTTTCTTT. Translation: CASSYGGANTEAFF.

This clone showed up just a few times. Here the CDR3 reads CASSLYRDQNEKLFF. CDR3 sequence (DNA): TGTGCCAGCAGCTTATACAGGGACCAAAATGAAAAACTGTTTTTT. This chain joins TRBV7-2 and TRBJ1-4; a possible D gene is TRBD1 (6 bases). Germline CDR1 SGHTA, CDR2 FQGNSA. This CDR3 is 15 amino acids long. The V end lost 2 bases, the J end lost 5 bases, and 12 bases lay between the germline ends.

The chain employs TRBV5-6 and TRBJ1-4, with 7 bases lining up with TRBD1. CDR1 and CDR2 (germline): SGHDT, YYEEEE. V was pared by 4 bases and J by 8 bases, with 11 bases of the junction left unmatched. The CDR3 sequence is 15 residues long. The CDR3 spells CASSGFDRDYEKLFF. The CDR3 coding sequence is TGTGCCAGCAGCGGATTCGACAGGGATTACGAAAAACTGTTTTTT.

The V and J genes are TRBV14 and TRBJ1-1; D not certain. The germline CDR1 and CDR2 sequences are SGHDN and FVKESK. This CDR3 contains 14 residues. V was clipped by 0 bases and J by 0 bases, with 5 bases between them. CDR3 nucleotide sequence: TGTGCCAGCAGCCAAGAGATAGTGAACACTGAAGCTTTCTTT. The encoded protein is CASSQEIVNTEAFF.

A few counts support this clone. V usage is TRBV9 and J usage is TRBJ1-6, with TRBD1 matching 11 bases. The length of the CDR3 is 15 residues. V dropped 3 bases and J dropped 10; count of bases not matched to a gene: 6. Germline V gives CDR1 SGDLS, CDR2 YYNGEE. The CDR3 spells CASSDGQGAISPLHF. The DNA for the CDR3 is TGTGCCAGCAGCGACGGACAGGGGGCAATATCACCCCTCCACTTT.

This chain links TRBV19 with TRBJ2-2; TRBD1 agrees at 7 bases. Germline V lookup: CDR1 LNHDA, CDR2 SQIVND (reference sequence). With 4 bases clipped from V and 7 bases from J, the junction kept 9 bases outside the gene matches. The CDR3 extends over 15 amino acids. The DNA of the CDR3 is TGTGCCAGTAGTACAACAGGGGTGTATGTCGGGGAGCTGTTTTTT. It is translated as CASSTTGVYVGELFF.